This paragraph covers one TCR beta chain sequence. Its cognate antigen is unknown. This sample was included in a study of blood T cells in healthy people across ages. Study results and limitations: Estimates drawn from one million T cells were deemed to understate diversity. Versus aged donors, long-lived donors had higher diversity and more naive CD4+ cells.

The study isolated at least 6 million PBMCs from each sample. Sample-barcoded 5' priming and a J-beta primer mix drove a second PCR of about 6 to 12 cycles. TCRdb recomputed calls from the 5' RACE reads with MiXCR, one row per CDR3 protein. In the table there are about 580,000 distinct CDR3 sequences, around half of which are singletons. Germline CDR1 reads DFQATT; CDR2 reads SNEGSKA (reference sequence). V was trimmed by 1 base and J by 4 bases, leaving 12 bases between them. The length of the CDR3 is 14 residues. The clonotype was recovered from a man aged 80 or over in good health. The specimen was blood. The chain is built from TRBV20-1 and TRBJ2-3; D perhaps matches TRBD2 (6 bases). The DNA of the CDR3 is TGCAGTGCTAGAGTGGTGGGGGGAGCAGATACGCAGTATTTT. It is translated as CSARVVGGADTQYF.